This TCR beta chain was retrieved from a study of CD8+CD57+ T cells in acquired aplastic anemia (dated by TCRdb to 2017 to 2018). For the wider study: A mean of around 3 ug of DNA, ranging from roughly 0.19 to 27.4 ug, was extracted from sorted CD4+ and CD8+ cells.

On this clonotype: It has no known antigen specificity. No much larger clonotype is one base removed from it; base qualities were not supplied.

Beyond this particular receptor, the publication reports: Around 30 CD8+ CDR3 sequences were shared between patients and controls but appeared highly expressed in patients and within their immunodominant clones. Patients and healthy controls showed no significant difference in CD8+ Simpson's diversity (P=0.060).

Profiling of TCR beta VDJ combinations and CDR3 sequences used genomic DNA as the template. An Illumina HiSeq 2000 was the platform used for TCR repertoire sequencing. The authors processed their data as follows. TRBV/TRBJ rearrangement plots, CDR3 size and DJ length profiles, and Simpson's diversity index were used to assess repertoires. The most abundant DNA sequence in the deep sequencing data was defined as the immunodominant clone. CDR3 amino acid sequences were checked for sharing between subjects and were compared against published repertoires and the VDJdb database. Starting from the raw public reads, TCRdb applied fastp trimming at Q25, assembled clones with MiXCR and retained in-frame beta chains. Here each entry gathers all rows of one CDR3 protein and keeps the most common genes and DNA. It is TCRdb's table, rather than the study itself, that gives the V and J calls and clone size. Counted in this sample were more than 150,000 distinct CDR3 sequences; around 66% of them appeared once. The top ten clones comprise 46% of the sample.

The study deep-sequenced TCR repertoires of sorted CD4+ and CD8+ blood T cells from severe aplastic anemia patients and healthy subjects. Ficoll-Paque density gradient centrifugation was used to isolate peripheral blood mononuclear cells. Before DNA extraction, CD4+ and CD8+ T cells were sorted by FACS or by magnetic beads. Sequences SNHLY (CDR1) and FYNNEI (CDR2) are obtained from the germline V gene. Trimming removed 3 bases from V and 9 bases from J; the gene matches leave 8 bases unexplained. Its CDR3 holds 15 amino acids, cysteine through phenylalanine. Only the CDR3 DNA stays, 45 bases, in frame from base 1.

The V and J segments used are TRBV2 and TRBJ2-1, and TRBD2 aligns with 10 junction nucleotides. The material sequenced was sorted CD4+, CD8+, or CD8+CD57+ T cells (not recorded which) from PBMCs. The TCR was taken from a human donor with severe aplastic anemia or a healthy control (not recorded which). The CDR3 region: CASSEILAGEGEQFF. The DNA sequence is as follows: TGTGCCAGCAGTGAGATCCTAGCGGGAGAGGGTGAGCAGTTCTTC.